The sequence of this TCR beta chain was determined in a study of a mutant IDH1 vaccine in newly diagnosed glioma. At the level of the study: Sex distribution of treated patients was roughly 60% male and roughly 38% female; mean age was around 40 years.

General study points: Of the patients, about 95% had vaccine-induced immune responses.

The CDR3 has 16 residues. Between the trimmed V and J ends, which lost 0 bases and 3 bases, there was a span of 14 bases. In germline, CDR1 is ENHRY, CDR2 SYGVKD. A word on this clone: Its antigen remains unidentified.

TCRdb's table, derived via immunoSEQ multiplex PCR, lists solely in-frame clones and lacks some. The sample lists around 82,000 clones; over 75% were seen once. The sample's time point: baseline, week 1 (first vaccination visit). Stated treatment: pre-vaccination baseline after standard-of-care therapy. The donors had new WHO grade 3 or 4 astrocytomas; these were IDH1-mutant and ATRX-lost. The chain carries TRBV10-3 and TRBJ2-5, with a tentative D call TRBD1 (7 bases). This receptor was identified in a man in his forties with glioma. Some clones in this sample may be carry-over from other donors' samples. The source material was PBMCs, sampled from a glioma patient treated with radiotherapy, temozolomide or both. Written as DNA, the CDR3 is TGTGCCATCAGTGAGTCGATGCAGGGGGGAAAAGAGACCCAGTACTTC. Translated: CAISESMQGGKETQYF.